These 11 T cell receptor beta chains were sequenced from one sample in a study of T-cell reconstitution after alpha-beta-depleted transplantation in children. The library targeted TCRbeta and was prepared with unique molecular identifiers. TCRdb passed the PCR reads through MiXCR, listing each CDR3 protein once. The data show over 550,000 distinct CDR3 sequences, over 9.5% seen once. Material: PBMCs from the stem cell graft donor, obtained from the stem cell graft. These receptors were taken from a human donor who donated a stem cell graft to a child with acute myeloid leukemia.

This clonotype was observed a handful of times. The chain employs TRBV4-3 and TRBJ2-7; 8 bases align to TRBD2. The CDR3 spans 17 residues. Trimming removed 2 bases from V and 0 bases from J; junction bases left unmatched: 9. Germline values: CDR1 LGHNA, CDR2 YSLEER. CDR3 in amino acids: CASSQRLAGESSYEQYF. The CDR3 DNA follows: TGCGCCAGCAGCCAACGGCTAGCGGGTGAGAGCTCCTACGAGCAGTACTTC.

This chain connects TRBV12-3 or TRBV12-4 to TRBJ2-2; no reliable D call. The CDR3 extends over 14 amino acids. V was clipped by 9 bases and J by 7 bases, with 18 bases between them. CDR3 nucleotide sequence: TGTGCCAGTACCCCGGGCTGGGATGACGGGGAGCTGTTTTTT. Residues: CASTPGWDDGELFF.

This clonotype has ten or more counts. The V gene is TRBV7-9, the J gene TRBJ1-2; 8 bases agree with TRBD1. CDR3 size: 14 residues. Trimming removed 6 bases from V and 2 bases from J; junction bases left unmatched: 5. Germline values: CDR1 SEHNR, CDR2 FQNEAQ (reference sequence). The CDR3 spells CASSPGQANYGYTF. The DNA of the CDR3 is TGTGCCAGCAGTCCGGGACAGGCGAACTATGGCTACACCTTC.

Many counts were recorded for this clonotype. The chain joins TRBV6-2 or TRBV6-3 to TRBJ2-7; D gene unclear. V shed 4 bases and J shed 5 bases, with 21 bases lying between them. Germline assignment: CDR1 MNHEY and CDR2 SVGEGT. The CDR3 length is 16 residues. The CDR3 protein is CASSFNLADGLDEQYF. The CDR3 bases are TGTGCCAGCAGTTTTAATTTGGCGGACGGATTGGACGAGCAGTACTTC.

The sample holds a few counts of this clonotype. The chain employs TRBV15 and TRBJ1-6; D is ambiguous. The V end was cut by 5 bases, the J end by 9 bases, with 14 bases between. The CDR3 runs to 14 residues. Germline-derived CDR1 and CDR2 are LNHNV and YYDKDF (reference sequence). CDR3 DNA sequence: TGTGCCACCAGCTCCCAAAGAGGCTTTTCACCCCTCCACTTT. It is translated as CATSSQRGFSPLHF.

This clonotype was observed at least ten times. The rearrangement links TRBV20-1 to TRBJ2-1; TRBD2 agrees at 9 bases. V shed 4 bases, J shed 5 bases, and the junction held 3 bases outside the gene matches. The CDR3 sequence is 13 residues long. CDR1 and CDR2 (germline): DFQATT, SNEGSKA (reference sequence). CDR3 region: CSATGLANNEQFF. The CDR3, as DNA: TGCAGTGCTACGGGACTAGCTAACAATGAGCAGTTCTTC.

This clonotype was seen repeatedly, ten times or more. This chain links TRBV29-1 with TRBJ2-7, with D possibly being TRBD2 (5 bases). CDR1 SQVTM and CDR2 ANQGSEA come from the germline V gene. Trimming took 7 bases from V and 3 from J, leaving 22 bases between them. The CDR3 loop spans 15 amino acids. The CDR3 loop is CSASYPRGSFYEQYF. The CDR3 DNA reads TGCAGCGCCTCCTACCCTCGAGGGAGCTTCTACGAGCAGTACTTC.

This clonotype was observed a few times. The rearrangement uses TRBV30 and TRBJ2-7; D may be TRBD1 or TRBD2 (5 bases each). In germline, CDR1 is GTSNPN, CDR2 SVGIG (reference sequence). The CDR3 is 13 amino acids. Between the trimmed V and J ends, which lost 1 base and 5 bases, there was a span of 12 bases. CDR3 in amino acids: CAWSGGSGDEQYF. Here the CDR3 DNA reads TGTGCCTGGAGTGGGGGGAGCGGAGACGAGCAGTACTTC. The entire variable domain, with the rest obtained from reference TRBV30 and TRBJ2-7, is as follows: SQTIHQWPATLVQPVGSPLSLECTVEGTSNPNLYWYRQAAGRGLQLLFYSVGIGQISSEVPQNLSASRPQDRQFILSSKKLLLSDSGFYLCAWSGGSGDEQYFGPGTRLTVT.

J is TRBJ1-1 and V is TRBV20-1, with D possibly matching TRBD1 (5 bases). This CDR3 spans 14 amino acids. Germline lookup yields CDR1 DFQATT and CDR2 SNEGSKA (reference sequence). The germline V and J ends were trimmed by 1 base and 1 base, with 10 bases remaining between them. CDR3 protein: CSARGGLGNTEAFF. For the CDR3, the DNA is TGCAGTGCTAGAGGGGGCTTAGGGAACACTGAAGCTTTCTTT.

Only a few counts were recorded for this clonotype. V gene TRBV5-1 combines with J gene TRBJ2-1; 8 bases align to TRBD2. The CDR3 covers 14 residues. V trimming: 1 base; J trimming: 7 bases; junction bases outside the gene matches: 4. Looked up from germline, CDR1 is SGHRS and CDR2 is YFSETQ. In DNA, the CDR3 is TGCGCCAGCAGCTTGAGCGGGAGTCGGAATGAGCAGTTCTTC. This translates into CASSLSGSRNEQFF. Full variable domain (outside the CDR3, taken from reference TRBV5-1 and TRBJ2-1): KAGVTQTPRYLIKTRGQQVTLSCSPISGHRSVSWYQQTPGQGLQFLFEYFSETQRNKGNFPGRFSGRQFSNSRSEMNVSTLELGDSALYLCASSLSGSRNEQFFGPGTRLTVL.

This clonotype turned up a few times. This rearrangement joins TRBV29-1 to TRBJ2-5, with D perhaps TRBD1 (5 bases). V was trimmed by 7 bases and J by 1 base, leaving 10 bases between them. This CDR3 region has 12 residues. Germline CDR1 SQVTM, CDR2 ANQGSEA. The CDR3 region has the DNA TGCAGCGCCACCCAGGGCCAAGAGACCCAGTACTTC. Translation gives CSATQGQETQYF.